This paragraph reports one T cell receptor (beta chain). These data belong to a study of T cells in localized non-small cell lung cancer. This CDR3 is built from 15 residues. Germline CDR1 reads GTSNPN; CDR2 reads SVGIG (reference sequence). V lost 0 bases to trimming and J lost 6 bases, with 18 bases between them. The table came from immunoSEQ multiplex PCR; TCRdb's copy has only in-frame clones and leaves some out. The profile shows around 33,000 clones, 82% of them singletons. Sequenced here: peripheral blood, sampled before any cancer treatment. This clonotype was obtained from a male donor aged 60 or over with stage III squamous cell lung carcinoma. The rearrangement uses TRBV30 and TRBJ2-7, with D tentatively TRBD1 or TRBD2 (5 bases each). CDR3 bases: TGTGCCTGGAGTGTAGAGAGGGGTCGGGGTAGCGAGCAGTACTTC. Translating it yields CAWSVERGRGSEQYF.